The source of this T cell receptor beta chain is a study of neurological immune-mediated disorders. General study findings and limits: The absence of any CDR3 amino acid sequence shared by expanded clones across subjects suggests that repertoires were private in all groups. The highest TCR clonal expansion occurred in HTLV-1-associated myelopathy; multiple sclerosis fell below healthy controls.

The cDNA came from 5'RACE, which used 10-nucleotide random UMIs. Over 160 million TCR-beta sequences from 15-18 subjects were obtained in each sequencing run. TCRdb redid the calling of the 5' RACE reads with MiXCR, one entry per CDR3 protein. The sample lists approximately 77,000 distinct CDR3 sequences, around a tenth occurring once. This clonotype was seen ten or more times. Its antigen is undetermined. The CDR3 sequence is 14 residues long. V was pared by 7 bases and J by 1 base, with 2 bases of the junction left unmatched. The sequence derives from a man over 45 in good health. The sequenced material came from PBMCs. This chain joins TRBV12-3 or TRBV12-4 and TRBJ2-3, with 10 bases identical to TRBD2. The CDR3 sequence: CASTLAGGTDTQYF. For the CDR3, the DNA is TGTGCCAGCACCCTAGCGGGGGGCACAGATACGCAGTATTTT.